Listed below are T cell receptor beta chains from one sample, sequenced in a study of OX40 agonist ivuxolimab in advanced cancers. Profiling relied on immunoSEQ multiplex PCR, and the TCRdb table lists in-frame clones only, not all of them. The sample holds several thousand clones, about 94% seen once. This material consisted of CD4+ or CD8+ T cells sorted from blood, taken in a trial of the OX40 agonist ivuxolimab. All receptors derive from an adult with an advanced solid tumor such as melanoma, head and neck, liver or kidney cancer. CDR3s include the opening cysteine and the closing phenylalanine or tryptophan. The order of the fields is J gene, V gene, clone size, D gene, CDR3 protein, CDR3 DNA. The D gene is left open where the match is weak. Size is omitted from some rows. Given values are once, few, many or a class for expanded clones.

TRBJ1-5 TRBV5-3 - - CASSLQGNQPQHF TGTGCCAGCAGCCTACAGGGCAATCAGCCCCAGCATTTT
TRBJ2-3 TRBV29-1 - TRBD2 CSPSGGDTQYF TGCAGCCCCTCGGGGGGAGATACGCAGTATTTT
TRBJ2-1 TRBV10-2 - TRBD2 CASWGPAGRARNEQFF TGCGCCAGCTGGGGCCCGGCCGGGAGGGCACGGAATGAGCAGTTCTTC
TRBJ2-7 TRBV5-6 - - CASSSRGEYEQYF TGTGCCAGCAGCTCGAGAGGGGAATACGAGCAGTACTTC
TRBJ1-1 TRBV6-6 - - CASSYREMNTEAFF TGTGCCAGCAGTTACAGGGAGATGAACACTGAAGCTTTCTTT
TRBJ2-7 TRBV7-2 - - CASSLMSASYEQYF TGTGCCAGCAGCTTAATGTCAGCTTCCTACGAGCAGTACTTC
TRBJ2-1 TRBV10-2 - TRBD2 CASSEDVASGFNEQFF TGCGCCAGCAGTGAGGATGTGGCTAGCGGATTCAATGAGCAGTTCTTC
TRBJ2-5 TRBV30 - - CAWSGQRGETQYF TGTGCCTGGAGCGGACAGCGGGGAGAGACCCAGTACTTC
TRBJ2-1 TRBV20-1 - - CSARRTLEQFF TGCAGTGCTAGACGGACACTAGAGCAGTTCTTC
TRBJ2-5 TRBV10-3 - - CAISDWSSTLGETQYF TGTGCCATCAGTGACTGGTCGAGTACCCTGGGCGAGACCCAGTACTTC
TRBJ2-5 TRBV30 - - CAWSDEETQYF TGTGCCTGGAGTGACGAGGAGACCCAGTACTTC
TRBJ1-1 TRBV5-1 - TRBD1 CASSETTGGGRAEAFF TGCGCCAGCAGCGAAACGACAGGGGGGGGGCGGGCTGAAGCTTTCTTT
TRBJ1-2 TRBV28 - - CASSRTGYGYTF TGTGCCAGCAGCCGTACAGGATATGGCTACACCTTC
TRBJ2-1 TRBV30 once - CAWRAGTPRNEQFF TGTGCCTGGAGGGCCGGGACTCCGAGGAATGAGCAGTTCTTC
TRBJ2-3 TRBV14 - - CASSEGTFTTQYF TGTGCCAGCAGTGAGGGGACTTTCACTACGCAGTATTTT
TRBJ2-7 TRBV7-7 - TRBD1 CASSLGQGIGEQYF TGTGCTAGCAGCTTAGGACAGGGAATAGGCGAGCAGTACTTC
TRBJ2-3 TRBV5-1 - TRBD1 CASSWDSSTDTQYF TGCGCCAGCAGCTGGGACAGTTCCACAGATACGCAGTATTTT
TRBJ2-1 TRBV6-6 - - CASIRTGRGAYNEQFF TGTGCCAGCATCCGCACCGGAAGGGGGGCCTACAATGAGCAGTTCTTC
TRBJ2-7 TRBV5-1 - TRBD2 CASSLESAGVNEQYF TGCGCCAGCAGCTTGGAAAGCGCGGGAGTGAACGAGCAGTACTTC
TRBJ1-1 TRBV6-1 - - CASRERAWTEAFF TGTGCCAGCAGGGAAAGGGCGTGGACTGAAGCTTTCTTT
TRBJ2-1 TRBV5-1 - - CASSLTPIRENEQFF TGCGCCAGCAGCCTGACCCCAATAAGGGAGAACGAGCAGTTCTTC
TRBJ1-5 TRBV4-2 - - CASSQPGEGQPQHF TGTGCCAGCAGCCAACCAGGGGAGGGTCAGCCCCAGCATTTT
TRBJ1-2 TRBV18 - - CASSPITGDSGYGYTF TGTGCCAGCTCACCAATCACGGGGGACTCAGGCTATGGCTACACCTTC
TRBJ2-6 TRBV7-3 - - CASSLKRAILDSSGANVLTF TGTGCCAGCAGCTTAAAGCGGGCGATTCTGGACTCCTCTGGGGCCAACGTCCTGACTTTC
TRBJ2-3 TRBV4-1 - - CASSNLVRERGDTQYF TGCGCCAGCAGTAACCTCGTCAGGGAGCGAGGAGATACGCAGTATTTT
TRBJ1-5 TRBV23-1 - TRBD1 CASSPLTGVRNQPQHF TGCGCCAGCAGTCCCCTAACAGGGGTGCGCAATCAGCCCCAGCATTTT
TRBJ1-2 TRBV28 - - CATRDNYGYTF TGTGCCACCCGGGACAACTATGGCTACACCTTC
TRBJ2-5 TRBV5-1 - - CASSSVRDWGETQYF TGCGCCAGCAGCTCAGTCCGGGACTGGGGGGAGACCCAGTACTTC
TRBJ2-7 TRBV27 - - CASSWERGAYEQYF TGTGCCAGCAGTTGGGAGAGGGGGGCCTACGAGCAGTACTTC
TRBJ2-7 TRBV6-5 - - CASSYKAAGYEQYF TGTGCCAGCAGTTACAAAGCGGCCGGCTACGAGCAGTACTTC
TRBJ2-1 TRBV28 - TRBD2 CASSPGTTRYNEQFF TGTGCCAGCAGTCCCGGGACTACACGCTACAATGAGCAGTTCTTC
TRBJ2-1 TRBV18 - TRBD2 CASSPPLTSGILNEQFF TGTGCCAGCTCACCACCTTTGACTAGCGGGATCCTCAATGAGCAGTTCTTC
TRBJ2-7 TRBV6-6 - - CASTRSEGSEQYF TGTGCCAGCACCCGCAGCGAAGGCTCCGAGCAGTACTTC
TRBJ1-1 TRBV11-3 - - CASSLDGFAEAFF TGTGCCAGCAGCTTAGACGGATTCGCGGAAGCTTTCTTT
TRBJ2-1 TRBV29-1 once TRBD2 CSADRLAGGPNEQFF TGCAGCGCTGACAGACTAGCGGGAGGGCCAAATGAGCAGTTCTTC
TRBJ1-1 TRBV11-2 - - CASSPIGGAEAFF TGTGCCAGCAGCCCGATAGGTGGGGCTGAAGCTTTCTTT